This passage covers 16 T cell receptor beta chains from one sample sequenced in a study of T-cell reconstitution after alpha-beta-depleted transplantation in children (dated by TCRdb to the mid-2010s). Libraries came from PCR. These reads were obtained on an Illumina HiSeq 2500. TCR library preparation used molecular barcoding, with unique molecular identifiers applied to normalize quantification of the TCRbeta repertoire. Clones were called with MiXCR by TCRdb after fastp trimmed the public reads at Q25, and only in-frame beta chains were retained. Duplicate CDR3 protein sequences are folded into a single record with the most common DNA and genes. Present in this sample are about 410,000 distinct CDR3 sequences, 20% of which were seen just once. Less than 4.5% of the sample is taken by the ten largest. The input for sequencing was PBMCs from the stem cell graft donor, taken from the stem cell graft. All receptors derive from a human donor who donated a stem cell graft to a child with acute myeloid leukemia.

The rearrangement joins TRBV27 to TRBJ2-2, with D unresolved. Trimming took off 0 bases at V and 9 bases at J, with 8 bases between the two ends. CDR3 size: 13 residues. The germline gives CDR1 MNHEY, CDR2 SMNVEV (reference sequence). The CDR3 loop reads CASSLSGSRELFF. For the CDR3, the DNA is TGTGCCAGCAGTTTATCGGGTAGCCGGGAGCTGTTTTTT.

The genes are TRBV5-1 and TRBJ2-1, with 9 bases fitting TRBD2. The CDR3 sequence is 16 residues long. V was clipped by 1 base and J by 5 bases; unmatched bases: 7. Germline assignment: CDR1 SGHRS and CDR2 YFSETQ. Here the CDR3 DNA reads TGCGCCAGCAGCTTGAACCCAGCGGGAGGCCACAATGAGCAGTTCTTC. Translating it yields CASSLNPAGGHNEQFF.

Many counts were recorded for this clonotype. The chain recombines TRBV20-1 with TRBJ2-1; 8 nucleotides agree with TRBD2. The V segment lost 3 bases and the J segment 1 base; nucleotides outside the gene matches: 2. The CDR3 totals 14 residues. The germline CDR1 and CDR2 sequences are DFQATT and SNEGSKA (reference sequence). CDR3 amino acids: CSASGRGSYNEQFF. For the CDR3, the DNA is TGCAGTGCTAGCGGGAGGGGGTCCTACAATGAGCAGTTCTTC.

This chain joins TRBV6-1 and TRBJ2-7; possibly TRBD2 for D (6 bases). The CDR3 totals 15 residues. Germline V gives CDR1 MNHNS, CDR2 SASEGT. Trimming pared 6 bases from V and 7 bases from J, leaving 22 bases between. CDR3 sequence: CASSLVGDSRGEQYF. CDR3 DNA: TGTGCCAGCAGCCTAGTAGGGGACTCTAGAGGTGAGCAGTACTTC.

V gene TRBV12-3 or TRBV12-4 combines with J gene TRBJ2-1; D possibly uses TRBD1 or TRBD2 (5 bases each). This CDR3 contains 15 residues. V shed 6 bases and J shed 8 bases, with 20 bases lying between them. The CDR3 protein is CASSSIGAGEDEQFF. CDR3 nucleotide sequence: TGTGCCAGCAGCTCAATCGGGGCAGGTGAGGATGAGCAGTTCTTC.

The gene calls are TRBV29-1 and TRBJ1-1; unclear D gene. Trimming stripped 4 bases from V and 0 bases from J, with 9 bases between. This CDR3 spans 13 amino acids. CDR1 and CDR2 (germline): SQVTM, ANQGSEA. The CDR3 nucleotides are TGCAGCGTTGGTCCGGGAGTGAACACTGAAGCTTTCTTT. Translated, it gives CSVGPGVNTEAFF.

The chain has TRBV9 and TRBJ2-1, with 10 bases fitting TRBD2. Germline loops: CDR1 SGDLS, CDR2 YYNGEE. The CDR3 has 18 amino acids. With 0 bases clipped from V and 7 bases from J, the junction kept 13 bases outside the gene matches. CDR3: CASSVEPQREGLRNEQFF. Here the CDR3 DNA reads TGTGCCAGCAGCGTAGAGCCCCAGCGGGAGGGCCTGAGGAATGAGCAGTTCTTC.

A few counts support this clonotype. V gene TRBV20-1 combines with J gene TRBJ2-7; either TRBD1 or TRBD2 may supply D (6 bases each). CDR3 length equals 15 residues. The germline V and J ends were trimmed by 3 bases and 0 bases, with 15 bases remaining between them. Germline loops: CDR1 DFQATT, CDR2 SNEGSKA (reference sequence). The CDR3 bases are TGCAGTGCTAGTTCCCCCGGGGGCTACTCCTACGAGCAGTACTTC. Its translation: CSASSPGGYSYEQYF.

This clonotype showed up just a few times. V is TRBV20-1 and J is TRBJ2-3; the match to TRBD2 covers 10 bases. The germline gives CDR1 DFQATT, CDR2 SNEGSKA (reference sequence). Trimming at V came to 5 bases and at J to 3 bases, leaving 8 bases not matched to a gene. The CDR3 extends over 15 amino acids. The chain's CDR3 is CSARGGGLATDTQYF. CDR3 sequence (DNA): TGCAGTGCTCGGGGTGGGGGACTAGCGACAGATACGCAGTATTTT.

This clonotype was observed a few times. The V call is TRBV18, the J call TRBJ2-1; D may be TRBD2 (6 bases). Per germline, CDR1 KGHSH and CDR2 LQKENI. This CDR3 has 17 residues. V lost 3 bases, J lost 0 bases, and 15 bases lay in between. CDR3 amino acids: CASSPRQNGGSYNEQFF. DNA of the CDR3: TGTGCCAGCTCACCCCGGCAAAACGGGGGCTCCTACAATGAGCAGTTCTTC.

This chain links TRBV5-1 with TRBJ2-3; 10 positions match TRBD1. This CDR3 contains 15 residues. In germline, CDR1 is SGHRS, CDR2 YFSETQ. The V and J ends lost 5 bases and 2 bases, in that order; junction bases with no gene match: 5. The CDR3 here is CASRPGQGNTDTQYF. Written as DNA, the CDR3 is TGCGCCAGCAGGCCGGGACAGGGGAACACAGATACGCAGTATTTT.

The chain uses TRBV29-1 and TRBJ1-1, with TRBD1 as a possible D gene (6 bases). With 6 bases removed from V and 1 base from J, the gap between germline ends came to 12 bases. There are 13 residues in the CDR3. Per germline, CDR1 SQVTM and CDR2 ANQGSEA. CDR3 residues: CSVLQGQNTEAFF. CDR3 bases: TGCAGCGTCCTACAGGGCCAGAACACTGAAGCTTTCTTT.

The CDR3: CASSQQGAKSNEQFF. CDR3 bases: TGTGCCAGCAGCCAACAGGGGGCGAAGAGCAATGAGCAGTTCTTC. The chain joins TRBV28 to TRBJ2-1, with 9 bases that match TRBD1. There are 15 residues in the CDR3. CDR1 MDHEN and CDR2 SYDVKM come from the germline V gene. V lost 6 bases, J lost 6 bases, and 9 bases stayed unmatched.

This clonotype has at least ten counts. The CDR3 reads CASSLASSNEQFF. For the CDR3, the DNA is TGTGCCAGCAGCTTAGCTAGCTCCAATGAGCAGTTCTTC. This chain uses TRBV7-9 with TRBJ2-1, with D uncertain. The V end was cut by 0 bases, the J end by 6 bases, with 6 bases between. Germline V gene data show CDR1 as SEHNR and CDR2 as FQNEAQ (reference sequence). The CDR3 totals 13 residues. Full variable domain (missing parts from reference TRBV7-9 and TRBJ2-1): DTGVSQNPRHKITKRGQNVTFRCDPISEHNRLYWYRQTLGQGPEFLTYFQNEAQLEKSRLLSDRFSAERPKGSFSTLEIQRTEQGDSAMYLCASSLASSNEQFFGPGTRLTVL.

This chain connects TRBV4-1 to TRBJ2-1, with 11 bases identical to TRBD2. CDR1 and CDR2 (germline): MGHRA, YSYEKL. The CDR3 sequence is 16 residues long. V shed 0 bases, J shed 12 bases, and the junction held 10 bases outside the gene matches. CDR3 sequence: CASSQEGTSGGPGQFF. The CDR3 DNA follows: TGCGCCAGCAGCCAAGAGGGGACTAGCGGAGGGCCTGGGCAGTTCTTC.

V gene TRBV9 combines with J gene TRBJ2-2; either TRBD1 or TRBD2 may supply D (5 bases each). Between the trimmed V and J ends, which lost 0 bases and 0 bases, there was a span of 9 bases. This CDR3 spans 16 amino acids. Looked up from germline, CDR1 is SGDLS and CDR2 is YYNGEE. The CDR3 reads CASSVGGPTNTGELFF. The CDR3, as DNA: TGTGCCAGCAGCGTAGGGGGACCAACGAACACCGGGGAGCTGTTTTTT.